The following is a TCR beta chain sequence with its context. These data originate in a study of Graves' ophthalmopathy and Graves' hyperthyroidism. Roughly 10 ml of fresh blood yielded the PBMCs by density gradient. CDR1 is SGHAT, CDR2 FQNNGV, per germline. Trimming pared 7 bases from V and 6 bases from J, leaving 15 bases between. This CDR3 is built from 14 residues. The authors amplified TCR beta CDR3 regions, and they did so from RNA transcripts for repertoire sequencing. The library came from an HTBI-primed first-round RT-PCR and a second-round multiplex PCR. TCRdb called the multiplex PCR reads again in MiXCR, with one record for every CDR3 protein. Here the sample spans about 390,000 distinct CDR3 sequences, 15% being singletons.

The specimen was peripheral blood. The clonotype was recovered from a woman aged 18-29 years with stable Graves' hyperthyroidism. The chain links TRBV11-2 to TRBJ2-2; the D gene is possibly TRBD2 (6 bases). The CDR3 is CASTFGGLPGELFF. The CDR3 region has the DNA TGTGCCAGCACCTTTGGAGGGCTCCCCGGGGAGCTGTTTTTT. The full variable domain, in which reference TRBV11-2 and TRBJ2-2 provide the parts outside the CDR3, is EAGVAQSPRYKIIEKRQSVAFWCNPISGHATLYWYQQILGQGPKLLIQFQNNGVVDDSQLPKDRFSAERLKGVDSTLKIQPAKLEDSAVYLCASTFGGLPGELFFGEGSRLTVL.